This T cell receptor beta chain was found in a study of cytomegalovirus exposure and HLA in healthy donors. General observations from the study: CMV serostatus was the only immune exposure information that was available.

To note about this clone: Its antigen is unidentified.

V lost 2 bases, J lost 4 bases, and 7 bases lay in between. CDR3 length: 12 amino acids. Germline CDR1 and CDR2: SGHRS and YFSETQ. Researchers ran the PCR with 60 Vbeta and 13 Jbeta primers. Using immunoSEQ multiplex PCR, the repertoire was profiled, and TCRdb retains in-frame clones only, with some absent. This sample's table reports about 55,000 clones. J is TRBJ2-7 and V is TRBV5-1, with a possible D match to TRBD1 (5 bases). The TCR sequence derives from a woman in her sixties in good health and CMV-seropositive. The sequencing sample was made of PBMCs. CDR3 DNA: TGCGCCAGCAGCTTCGCAGGGTACGAGCAGTACTTC. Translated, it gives CASSFAGYEQYF.